These 6 T cell receptor beta chains came from one sample sequenced in a study of blood T cell repertoires in COVID-19. TCRdb's table, derived via immunoSEQ multiplex PCR, lists solely in-frame clones and lacks some. The table records 100,000 to 150,000 clones, approximately 88% of them present only once. Sequencing was done on a sample of peripheral blood. These receptors all come from a man over 45 with acute or convalescent COVID-19.

The chain carries TRBV6-1 and TRBJ1-1; D is perhaps TRBD1 (6 bases). Germline V gene data show CDR1 as MNHNS and CDR2 as SASEGT. V was pared by 3 bases and J by 11 bases, with 19 bases between. CDR3 length: 14 residues. CDR3 in amino acids: CASSDITGGRWAFF. As DNA, the CDR3 is TGTGCCAGCAGTGATATTACGGGGGGGCGCTGGGCTTTCTTT.

The chain uses TRBV28 and TRBJ1-5, with 9 nucleotides matching TRBD1. V was pared by 10 bases and J by 5 bases, with 12 bases of the junction left unmatched. Germline V gives CDR1 MDHEN, CDR2 SYDVKM. This CDR3 contains 15 residues. The CDR3 sequence: CATRAGDRGYQPQHF. CDR3 coding DNA: TGTGCCACCAGGGCGGGTGACAGGGGGTATCAGCCCCAGCATTTT.

The V call is TRBV18, the J call TRBJ2-7, with TRBD1 identical over 7 bases. Trimming at V came to 1 base and at J to 7 bases, leaving 1 base not matched to a gene. Germline values: CDR1 KGHSH, CDR2 LQKENI. The length of the CDR3 is 12 residues. For the CDR3, the DNA is TGTGCCAGCTCACCACTGGGACAGGAGCAGTACTTC. Encoded protein: CASSPLGQEQYF.

The rearrangement joins TRBV29-1 to TRBJ1-1, with D hard to call. V was clipped by 4 bases and J by 1 base, with 7 bases between them. Looked up from germline, CDR1 is SQVTM and CDR2 is ANQGSEA. The CDR3 totals 12 residues. In DNA, the CDR3 is TGCAGCGTTGGCGAGGGGAACACTGAAGCTTTCTTT. Its protein is CSVGEGNTEAFF. Full variable domain (missing parts from reference TRBV29-1 and TRBJ1-1): SAVISQKPSRDICQRGTSLTIQCQVDSQVTMMFWYRQQPGQSLTLIATANQGSEATYESGFVIDKFPISRPNLTFSTLTVSNMSPEDSSIYLCSVGEGNTEAFFGQGTRLTVV.

The CDR3 is CASSLGSGNTEAFF. DNA for the CDR3: TGCGCCAGCAGCTTGGGATCGGGGAACACTGAAGCTTTCTTT. This sequence joins TRBV5-1 and TRBJ1-1, with unresolved D. The CDR3 has 14 residues. Germline assignment: CDR1 SGHRS and CDR2 YFSETQ. V lost 0 bases and J 1 base, leaving 7 bases between the germline ends. Filled out from reference TRBV5-1 and TRBJ1-1, the complete variable domain reads KAGVTQTPRYLIKTRGQQVTLSCSPISGHRSVSWYQQTPGQGLQFLFEYFSETQRNKGNFPGRFSGRQFSNSRSEMNVSTLELGDSALYLCASSLGSGNTEAFFGQGTRLTVV.

The chain couples TRBV19 to TRBJ1-5; the D is unclear. This CDR3 region has 13 residues. Trimming cost V 1 base and J 8 bases, with 9 bases left between them. Per germline, CDR1 LNHDA and CDR2 SQIVND (reference sequence). Here the CDR3 reads CASSIVAQKPQHF. Here the CDR3 DNA reads TGTGCCAGTAGTATAGTGGCCCAAAAGCCCCAGCATTTT. Complete variable domain (other parts from reference TRBV19 and TRBJ1-5): DGGITQSPKYLFRKEGQNVTLSCEQNLNHDAMYWYRQDPGQGLRLIYYSQIVNDFQKGDIAEGYSVSREKKESFPLTVTSAQKNPTAFYLCASSIVAQKPQHFGDGTRLSIL.